The rows below give T cell receptor beta chains drawn from one sample of a study of T cells after yellow fever vaccination. TCRdb used MiXCR to reprocess the 5' RACE reads, holding one entry per CDR3 protein. The table includes approximately 550,000 distinct CDR3 sequences, roughly 13% detected once. Here the sequenced sample was PBMCs, taken on the day of the yellow fever booster vaccination. These receptors originate from a man younger than 45 who received the YFV17D yellow fever vaccine. Both conserved end residues are part of each CDR3. D genes are given only for firm matches. Only part of the rows carry a size: once, few, many, or a class if the clone is expanded.

TRBJ2-5,TRBV6-5,-,-,TGTGCCAGCAGTTACGCCGACCCAATTGAAGAGACCCAGTACTTC,CASSYADPIEETQYF
TRBJ2-7,TRBV3-1,many,TRBD2,TGTGCCAGCAGACCTGGGACTAGCGGGACCTACGAGCAGTACTTC,CASRPGTSGTYEQYF
TRBJ2-3,TRBV7-6,-,-,TGTGCCAGCAGCCCTGGATGGGCAGATACGCAGTATTTT,CASSPGWADTQYF
TRBJ2-1,TRBV21-1,many,-,TGTGCCAGCAGCATGGGGATACAGGATTCCTACAATGAGCAGTTCTTC,CASSMGIQDSYNEQFF
TRBJ2-1,TRBV11-2,few,-,TGTGCCAGCAGCTTAGAGAGAGCGGGGACAACCTACAATGAGCAGTTCTTC,CASSLERAGTTYNEQFF
TRBJ2-2,TRBV2,once,-,TGTGCCAGCAGTCCCCGGGACACCCTAACCGGGGAGCTGTTTTTT,CASSPRDTLTGELFF
TRBJ2-7,TRBV6-2/TRBV6-3,-,-,TGTGCCAGCAGCCTTGCCGCCTGGGGTAAAGTATACGACGAGCAGTACTTC,CASSLAAWGKVYDEQYF
TRBJ2-6,TRBV6-1,few,-,TGTGCCAGCATCTTGAGCGGTACTGGGGCCAACGTCCTGACTTTC,CASILSGTGANVLTF
TRBJ1-2,TRBV2,few,-,TGTGCCAGCAGTGAACGGGGTCCCTATGGCTACACCTTC,CASSERGPYGYTF
TRBJ2-3,TRBV5-6,few,TRBD2,TGTGCCAGCAGCTTGGGACTAGCGGGAGTCTCTCGTACAGATACGCAGTATTTT,CASSLGLAGVSRTDTQYF
TRBJ2-3,TRBV11-2,few,TRBD2,TGTGCCAGCAGCTCATTAGCGGGAGAGGTGTCAGATACGCAGTATTTT,CASSSLAGEVSDTQYF
TRBJ2-7,TRBV5-1,-,TRBD1,TGCGCCAGCAGCACAGGACAGGGCCTCTCCTACGAGCAGTACTTC,CASSTGQGLSYEQYF
TRBJ1-3,TRBV30,few,-,TGTGCCTGGCGCTCTGGAAACACCATATATTTT,CAWRSGNTIYF
TRBJ2-5,TRBV7-3,-,-,TGTGCCAGCAGCCAGGCCACTTATGAGACCCAGTACTTC,CASSQATYETQYF
TRBJ2-7,TRBV6-1,few,-,TGTGCCAGCAGCTCTTCGTCGGCAGGTACTCCCTACGAGCAGTACTTC,CASSSSSAGTPYEQYF
TRBJ2-1,TRBV7-2,-,-,TGTGCCAGCAGCTTTGCCCAAGGGAGCTATGAGCAGTTCTTC,CASSFAQGSYEQFF
TRBJ1-2,TRBV29-1,few,-,TGCAGCGTTGAACAGGGTTCTGGCTACACCTTC,CSVEQGSGYTF
TRBJ1-1,TRBV5-1,-,TRBD1,TGCGCCAGCAACAAGGACAGGGCAGAGGACACTGAAGCTTTCTTT,CASNKDRAEDTEAFF
TRBJ1-4,TRBV12-3/TRBV12-4,many,-,TGTGCCAGCAGTTCAGATCTCAGAGGAAAACTGTTTTTT,CASSSDLRGKLFF
TRBJ2-2,TRBV20-1,-,TRBD1,TGCAGTGCTAGCAGGGACAGGGTAACCGGGGAGCTGTTTTTT,CSASRDRVTGELFF
TRBJ2-7,TRBV7-8,-,-,TGTGCCAGCAGCTTAGCCCTCCAGGCCTACGAGCAGTACTTC,CASSLALQAYEQYF
TRBJ2-1,TRBV2,few,-,TGTGCCAGCAGTGAGTTGCCCGGGACCTTGCGGTTCTTC,CASSELPGTLRFF